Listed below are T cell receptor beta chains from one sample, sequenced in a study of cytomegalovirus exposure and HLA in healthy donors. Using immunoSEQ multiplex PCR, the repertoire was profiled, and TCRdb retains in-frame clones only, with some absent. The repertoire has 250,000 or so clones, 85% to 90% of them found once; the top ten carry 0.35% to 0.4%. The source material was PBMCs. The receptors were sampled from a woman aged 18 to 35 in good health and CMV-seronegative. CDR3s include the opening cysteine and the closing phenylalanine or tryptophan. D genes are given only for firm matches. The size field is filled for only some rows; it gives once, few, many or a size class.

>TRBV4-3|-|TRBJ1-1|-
TGCGCCAGCAGCCAAGATGGCCGCGGCGGGGACACTGAAGCTTTCTTT
CASSQDGRGGDTEAFF
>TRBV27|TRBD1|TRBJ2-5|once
TGTGCCAGCAGACAAAGACAGGGGATGGGAGAGACCCAGTACTTC
CASRQRQGMGETQYF
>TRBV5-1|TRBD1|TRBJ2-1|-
TGCGCCAGCAGCGGGGACAGTTCCTACAATGAGCAGTTCTTC
CASSGDSSYNEQFF
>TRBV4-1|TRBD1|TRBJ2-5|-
TGCGCCAGCAGACCGGGACAGGTAGCGGAGACCCAGTACTTC
CASRPGQVAETQYF
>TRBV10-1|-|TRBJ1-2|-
TGCGCCAGCAGTCCGGGACTTGGATTAGGTGGCTACACCTTC
CASSPGLGLGGYTF
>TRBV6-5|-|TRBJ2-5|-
TGTGCCAGCGGGCTTATACAGGGTACACAAGAGACCCAGTACTTC
CASGLIQGTQETQYF
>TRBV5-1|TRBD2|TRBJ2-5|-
TGCGCCAGCAGCCCCAGCGGGGGTGACCAAGAGACCCAGTACTTC
CASSPSGGDQETQYF
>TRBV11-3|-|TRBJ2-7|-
TGTGCCAGCAGCTTAGGGCAGGGGTACCACGAGCAGTACTTC
CASSLGQGYHEQYF
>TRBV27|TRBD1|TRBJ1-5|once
TGTGCCAGCAGTTTGGAGGGGGTGGGACAGGAGGACAATCAGCCCCAGCATTTT
CASSLEGVGQEDNQPQHF
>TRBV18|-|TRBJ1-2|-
TGTGCCAGCTCCCGGGCGGAGGGGCCGATTATCGGCTACACCTTC
CASSRAEGPIIGYTF
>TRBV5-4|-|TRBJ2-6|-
TGTGCCAGCAGACCCGCGGGGACTGTCTCTGGGGCCAACGTCCTGACTTTC
CASRPAGTVSGANVLTF
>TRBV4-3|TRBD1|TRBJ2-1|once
TGCGCCAGCAGCGTCCTAAGGGGACAGGGAAACAATGAGCAGTTCTTC
CASSVLRGQGNNEQFF
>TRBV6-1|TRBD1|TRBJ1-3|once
TGTGCCAGCAGTGAAGGCTCGGGGACAGGGGTAGACGGCTCTGGAAACACCATATATTTT
CASSEGSGTGVDGSGNTIYF
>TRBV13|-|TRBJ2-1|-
TGTGCCAGCAGCTTATTCTTTGCGGTAGAGCAGTTCTTC
CASSLFFAVEQFF
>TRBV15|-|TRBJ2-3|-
TGTGCCACCAGCGCACCGGGACTTCTTGAGAGCACAGATACGCAGTATTTT
CATSAPGLLESTDTQYF
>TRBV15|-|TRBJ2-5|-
TGTGCCACCAGCAGATTCAGCGAGGGACAAGAGACCCAGTACTTC
CATSRFSEGQETQYF
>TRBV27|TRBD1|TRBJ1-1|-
TGTGCCAGCAGCCAGACAGGGTACGGGAACACTGAAGCTTTCTTT
CASSQTGYGNTEAFF
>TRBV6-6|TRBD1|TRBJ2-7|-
TGTGCCAGCCTCCGCCGGGACAGGGTCTACGAGCAGTACTTC
CASLRRDRVYEQYF
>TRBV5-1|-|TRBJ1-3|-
TGCGCCAGCAGCGAGGAGACTGGAAACACCATATATTTT
CASSEETGNTIYF
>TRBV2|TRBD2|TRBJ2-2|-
TGTGCCAGCACTAGGACTAGCGGGGGGGCTCTAGACACCGGGGAGCTGTTTTTT
CASTRTSGGALDTGELFF
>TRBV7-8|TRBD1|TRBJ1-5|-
TGTGCCAGCAGCCCAAGGACAGGGGATAGCAATCAGCCCCAGCATTTT
CASSPRTGDSNQPQHF
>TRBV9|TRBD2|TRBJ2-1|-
TGTGCCAGCAGCCCTTCCCCACCACTAGCGGACTACAATGAGCAGTTCTTC
CASSPSPPLADYNEQFF
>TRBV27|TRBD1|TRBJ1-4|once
TGTGCCAGCAGTTTCCCAGGGGGTGAAAAACTGTTTTTT
CASSFPGGEKLFF
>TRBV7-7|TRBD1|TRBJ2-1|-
TGTGCCAGCAGCGCCGGGACAGGGTTGGTTGAGCAGCTCTTC
CASSAGTGLVEQLF
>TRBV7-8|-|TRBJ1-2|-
TGTGCCAGCAGCTTGCCCTCGGCCGGGGGTGGCTACACCTTC
CASSLPSAGGGYTF
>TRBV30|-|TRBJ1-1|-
TGTGCCTGGAGTAAGGTGACCGGGTTGCATGAAGCTTTCTTT
CAWSKVTGLHEAFF
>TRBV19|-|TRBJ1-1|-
TGTGCCAGTAGTACTGGGGCCGAAGCTTTCTTT
CASSTGAEAFF